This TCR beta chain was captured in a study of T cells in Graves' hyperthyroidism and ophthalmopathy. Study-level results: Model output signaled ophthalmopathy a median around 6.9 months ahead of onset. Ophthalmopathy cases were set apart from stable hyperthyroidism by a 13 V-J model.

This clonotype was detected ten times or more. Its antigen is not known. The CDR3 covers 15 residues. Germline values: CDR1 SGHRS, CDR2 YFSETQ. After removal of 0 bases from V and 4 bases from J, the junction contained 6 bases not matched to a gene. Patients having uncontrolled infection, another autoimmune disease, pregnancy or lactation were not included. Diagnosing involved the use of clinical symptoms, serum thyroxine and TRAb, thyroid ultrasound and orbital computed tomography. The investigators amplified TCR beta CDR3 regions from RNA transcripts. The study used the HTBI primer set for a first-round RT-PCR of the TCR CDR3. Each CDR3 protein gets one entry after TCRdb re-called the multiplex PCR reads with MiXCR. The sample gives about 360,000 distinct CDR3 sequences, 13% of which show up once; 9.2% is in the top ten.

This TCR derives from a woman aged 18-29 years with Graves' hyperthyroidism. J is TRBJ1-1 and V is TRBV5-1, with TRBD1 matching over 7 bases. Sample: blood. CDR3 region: CASSLVGPGGTEAFF. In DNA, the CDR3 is TGCGCCAGCAGCTTGGTCGGCCCAGGGGGCACTGAAGCTTTCTTT.